Below, one T cell receptor (beta chain) is given with its context. Which antigen it targets is not known. No base quality values were provided; no much bigger clone lies one nucleotide off. These data are taken from a study of OX40 agonist ivuxolimab in advanced cancers. General notes on the study: Ivuxolimab was a fully human IgG2 agonistic monoclonal antibody targeting the costimulatory receptor OX40 (CD134). The point of sequencing TCRbeta in the periphery was to test whether ivuxolimab changed TCR sequence diversity and drove clonal T-cell expansion. The paper reports the monotherapy dose-escalation portion (N ≈ 52 patients) of the phase I ivuxolimab trial. A male proportion of around 80% and a mean age of roughly 58 years, ranging from 23 to 79, were recorded for the dose-escalation cohort. Partial responses occurred in three dose-escalation patients: two with cutaneous melanoma and one with hepatocellular carcinoma. Patients were allowed to have had prior anti-PD-1, anti-PD-L1 or anti-CTLA-4 therapy, and roughly 40% of the dose-escalation patients had been treated with checkpoint inhibitors. Intravenous ivuxolimab was administered to patients every 2 weeks at six dose levels: 0.01, 0.1, 0.3, 1.5, 3 and 10 mg/kg. Among the 52 dose-escalation patients, about 20 had hepatocellular carcinoma, 15 melanoma, 9 renal cell carcinoma and 9 head and neck cancer. What the work shows at the level of the full study, not this receptor alone: At doses from 0.1 to 3.0 mg/kg, clonal expansion was seen in both CD4+ and CD8+ blood T cells between baseline and week 6. In the 0.1-3.0 mg/kg groups, partial responders had among the lowest normalized peripheral clonal expansion, particularly in CD8+ T cells. The antigen specificity of the peripheral T cells that underwent clonal expansion was not determined. On average, CD8+ T cells showed more expanded clones than CD4+ T cells after ivuxolimab. Low levels of normalized T-cell clonal expansion were also seen in some patients who did not respond.

The trial excluded patients who had a history of autoimmune disease or were on systemic immunosuppression. Peripheral blood for TCR sequencing was collected from all dose cohorts at baseline, on cycle 4 day 1, and on cycle 7 day 1. The samples were drawn from a first-in-human, open-label, multicenter phase I dose-escalation trial of ivuxolimab. The trial enrolled adults with locally advanced or metastatic head and neck squamous cell, hepatocellular, melanoma or renal cell carcinoma. Before TCR sequencing, CD4+ T cells and CD8+ T cells from peripheral blood were sorted into separate populations. To sequence the TCRbeta CDR3 region, genomic DNA was isolated from the sorted cells. The immunoSEQ Assay was used for sequencing of TCRbeta CDR3 regions. TCRdb took over this immuneACCESS table, retaining in-frame rearrangements with V and J assigned. Such tables are incomplete; in checked studies, under half of the missing clones stem from an unresolved V gene, and the remainder is unexplained. Within this sample are roughly 76,000 clones, with around nine tenths of them counted one time only. About 2.3% of the sample rests with the top ten.

Sequenced here: CD4+ or CD8+ T cells sorted from blood, sampled in a trial of the OX40 agonist ivuxolimab. This TCR was recovered from an adult with an advanced solid tumor such as melanoma, head and neck, liver or kidney cancer.

At the DNA level, the sequence is TGTGCCAGCTCACCACCTGGACGGGGTTCGGACCCTGAAGCTTTCTTT. It translates to CASSPPGRGSDPEAFF. In this chain, TRBV18 is recombined with TRBJ1-1, with no confidently assigned D gene. In the germline V gene, CDR1 corresponds to KGHSH and CDR2 to LQKENI. From cysteine to phenylalanine, the CDR3 is 16 amino acids long. CDR3 DNA only is kept here, 48 bases in frame from base 1. Cut back by 0 bases and 6 bases, the V and J ends lie 17 bases apart.